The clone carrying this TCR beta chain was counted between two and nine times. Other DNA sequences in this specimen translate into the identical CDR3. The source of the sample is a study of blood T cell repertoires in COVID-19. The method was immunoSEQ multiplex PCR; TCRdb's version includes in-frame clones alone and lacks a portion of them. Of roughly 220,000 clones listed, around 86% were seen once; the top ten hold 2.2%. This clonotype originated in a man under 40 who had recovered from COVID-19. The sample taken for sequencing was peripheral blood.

The CDR3 here is CASSPGQGGEKLFF. CDR3 bases: TGTGCCAGCTCACCGGGACAGGGAGGCGAAAAACTGTTTTTT. The rearrangement uses TRBV18 and TRBJ1-4; 9 nucleotides align to TRBD1. The CDR3 is made up of 14 amino acids. Germline V gene sequence: CDR1 KGHSH, CDR2 LQKENI. V shed 3 bases and J 8 bases; nucleotides not matched to a gene: 4. The whole variable domain, filled in from reference TRBV18 and TRBJ1-4, reads NAGVMQNPRHLVRRRGQEARLRCSPMKGHSHVYWYRQLPEEGLKFMVYLQKENIIDESGMPKERFSAEFPKEGPSILRIQQVVRGDSAAYFCASSPGQGGEKLFFGSGTQLSVL.